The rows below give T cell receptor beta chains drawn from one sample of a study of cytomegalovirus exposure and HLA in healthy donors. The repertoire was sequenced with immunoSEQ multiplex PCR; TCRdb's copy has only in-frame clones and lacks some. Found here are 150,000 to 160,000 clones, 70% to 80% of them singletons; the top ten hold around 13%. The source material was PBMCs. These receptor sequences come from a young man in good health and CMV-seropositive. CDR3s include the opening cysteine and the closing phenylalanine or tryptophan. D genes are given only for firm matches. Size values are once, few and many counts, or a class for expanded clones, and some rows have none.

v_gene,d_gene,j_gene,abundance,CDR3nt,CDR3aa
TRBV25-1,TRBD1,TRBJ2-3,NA,TGTGCCAGCATAGGGGGCAGCACAGATACGCAGTATTTT,CASIGGSTDTQYF
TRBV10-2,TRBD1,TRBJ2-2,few,TGCGCCAGCAGTGACCCACTCAGCCAGACAGGGGTTGGCGGGGAGCTGTTTTTT,CASSDPLSQTGVGGELFF
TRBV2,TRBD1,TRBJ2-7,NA,TGTGCCAGCAGTGGAGCGGACAGGGGGGGAGAGCAGTACTTC,CASSGADRGGEQYF
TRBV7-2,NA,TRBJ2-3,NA,TGTGCCAGCAGCAATTATGGCCCAGATACGCAGTATTTT,CASSNYGPDTQYF
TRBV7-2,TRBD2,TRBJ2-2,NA,TGTGCCAGCAGCTTAGTCCTAGCGGGGGCGAACACCGGGGAGCTGTTTTTT,CASSLVLAGANTGELFF
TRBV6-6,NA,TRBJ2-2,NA,TGTGCCAGCACGAGGGCGAACACCGGGGAGCTGTTTTTT,CASTRANTGELFF
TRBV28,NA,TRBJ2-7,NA,TGTGCCAGCATTTCCTTCCGCGGGGGCCACGAGCAGTACTTC,CASISFRGGHEQYF
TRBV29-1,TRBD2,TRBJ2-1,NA,TGCAGCGTTGATGTGACTAGCGGGCAGAGTGCCTACAATGAGCAGTTCTTC,CSVDVTSGQSAYNEQFF
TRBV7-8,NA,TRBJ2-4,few,TGTGCCAGCAGCTTAGGGAGCTTAGGTCAAAACATTCAGTACTTC,CASSLGSLGQNIQYF
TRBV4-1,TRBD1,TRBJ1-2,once,TGCGCCAGCAGCCAAGAGTACAGGGGGCGAGGCTATGGCTACACCTTC,CASSQEYRGRGYGYTF
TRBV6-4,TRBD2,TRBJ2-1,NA,TGTGCCAGCAGTGTCCTCGGGGGGTACAATGAGCAGTTCTTC,CASSVLGGYNEQFF
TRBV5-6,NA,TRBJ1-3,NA,TGTGCCAGCAGCCGCCGGGTCGTCGTGTTCTCTGGAAACACCATATATTTT,CASSRRVVVFSGNTIYF
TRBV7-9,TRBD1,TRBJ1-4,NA,TGTGCCAGCAGACCAGGTCCGGGACAGGGGGCCACCGGTAATGAAAAACTGTTTTTT,CASRPGPGQGATGNEKLFF
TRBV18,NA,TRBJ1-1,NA,TGTGCCAGCTCACCATCTGGAGTGAACACTGAAGCTTTCTTT,CASSPSGVNTEAFF
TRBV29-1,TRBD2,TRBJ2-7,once,TGCAGCGTCTCTAGCGGGCTGCCAAACGACGAGCAGTACTTC,CSVSSGLPNDEQYF
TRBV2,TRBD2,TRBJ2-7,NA,TGTGCCAGCACCTCGGGACTAGCGGGAGTCTACGAGCAGTACTTC,CASTSGLAGVYEQYF
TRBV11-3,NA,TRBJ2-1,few,TGTGCCAGCAGCTTATACTCGGGCAATGAGCAGTTCTTC,CASSLYSGNEQFF
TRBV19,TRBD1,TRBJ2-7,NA,TGTGCCAGTAGTCCTGACAGGGGGGCGTCCTACGAGCAGTACTTC,CASSPDRGASYEQYF
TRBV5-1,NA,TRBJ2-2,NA,TGCGCCAGCAGCTTGGAGGGCAGGGGATCAACCGGGGAGCTGTTTTTT,CASSLEGRGSTGELFF
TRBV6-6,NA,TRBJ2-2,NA,TGTGCCAGCAGTTACGGAGCGAACACCGGGGAGCTGTTTTTT,CASSYGANTGELFF
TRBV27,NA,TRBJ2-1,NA,TGTGCCAGCAGTTTATCGTTCAGCTCCTACAATGAGCAGTTCTTC,CASSLSFSSYNEQFF
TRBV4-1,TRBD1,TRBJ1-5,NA,TGCGCCAGCAGCCAAGGGACAGGGTTTTCTCGGAGCAATCAGCCCCAGCATTTT,CASSQGTGFSRSNQPQHF
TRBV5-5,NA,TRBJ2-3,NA,TGTGCCAGCAGCCCCCTTGCGACAGGCCGTTATGATACGCAGTATTTT,CASSPLATGRYDTQYF
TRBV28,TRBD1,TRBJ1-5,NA,TGTGCCAGCAGTTTCTACAGGGGGAGCAATCAGCCCCAGCATTTT,CASSFYRGSNQPQHF
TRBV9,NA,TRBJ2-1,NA,TGTGCCAGCAGCGTAGCAGCAGGGGACTACAATGAGCAGTTCTTC,CASSVAAGDYNEQFF
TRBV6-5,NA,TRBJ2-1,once,TGTGCCAGCAGTTACCGCAGGACAGTCGATGAGCAGTTCTTC,CASSYRRTVDEQFF
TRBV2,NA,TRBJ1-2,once,TGTGCCAGCAGTCCCCAAACAGGGAGCCACTATGGCTACACCTTC,CASSPQTGSHYGYTF
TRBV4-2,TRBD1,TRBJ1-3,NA,TGTGCCAGCAGCCAGACAGGGCCCTATGGAAACACCATATATTTT,CASSQTGPYGNTIYF
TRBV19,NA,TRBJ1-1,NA,TGTGCCAGTAGTGGGACTGGACCCACTACAACTTTCTTT,CASSGTGPTTTFF
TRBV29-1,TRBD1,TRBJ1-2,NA,TGCAGCGTTTATGGGGGACAGCCTTCCTATGGCTACACCTTC,CSVYGGQPSYGYTF
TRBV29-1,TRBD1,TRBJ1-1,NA,TGCAGCGTTGGAATAAGGGGACAGGGGGCAGGCACTGAAGCTTTCTTT,CSVGIRGQGAGTEAFF
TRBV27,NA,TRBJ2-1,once,TGTGCCAGCAGATTGCGGTGGATCAATGAGCAGTTCTTC,CASRLRWINEQFF
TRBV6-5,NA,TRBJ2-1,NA,TGTGCCAGCAAAACCTCGGGAGCTTCCTACAATGAGCAGTTCTTC,CASKTSGASYNEQFF
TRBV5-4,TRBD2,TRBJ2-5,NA,TGTGCCAGCAGCCGAACTAGCGGGCAAGAGACCCAGTACTTC,CASSRTSGQETQYF
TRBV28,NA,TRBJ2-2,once,TGTGCCAGCAGTCTGACGCCGCCGGGCACCGGGGAGCTGTTTTTT,CASSLTPPGTGELFF
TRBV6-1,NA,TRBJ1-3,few,TGTGCCAGCAGGAAAGGGTTGGGGCCGGACACCATATATTTT,CASRKGLGPDTIYF
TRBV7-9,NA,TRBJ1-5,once,TGTGCCAGCAGCCCCTGGACAGGCAATCAGCCCCAGCATTTT,CASSPWTGNQPQHF
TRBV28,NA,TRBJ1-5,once,TGTGCCAGCAGTTTGTACCCCCTACGGAGCGGGGATCAGCCCCAGCATTTT,CASSLYPLRSGDQPQHF
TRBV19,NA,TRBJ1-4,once,TGTGCCAGTAGTATCTCTGCAACTAATGAAAAACTGTTTTTT,CASSISATNEKLFF
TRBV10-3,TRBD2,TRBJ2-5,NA,TGTGCCATCAGTGAAGGGACTAGCGGGGATCGGGAGACCCAGTACTTC,CAISEGTSGDRETQYF
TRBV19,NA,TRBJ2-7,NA,TGTGCCAGTAGTATCCGAGGAGGGGACCTCTACGAGCAGTACTTC,CASSIRGGDLYEQYF
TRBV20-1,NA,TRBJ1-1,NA,TGCAGTTGGGGGGGGGACACTGAAGCTTTCTTT,CSWGGDTEAFF
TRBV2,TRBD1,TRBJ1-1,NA,TGTGCCAGCAGTAGACCCGGGACAGGGACCTTGAACACTGAAGCTTTCTTT,CASSRPGTGTLNTEAFF
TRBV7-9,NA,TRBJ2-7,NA,TGTGCCAGCAGCTTAGGGCAGGTTAGCTACGAGCAGTACTTC,CASSLGQVSYEQYF
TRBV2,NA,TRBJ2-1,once,TGTGCCAGCAGGGACAATGGGAATGAGCAGTTCTTC,CASRDNGNEQFF
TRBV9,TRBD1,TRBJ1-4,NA,TGTGCCAGCAGCGCGTCCGGGACAGGGAATGAAAAACTGTTTTTT,CASSASGTGNEKLFF
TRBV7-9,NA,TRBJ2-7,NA,TGTTCCAGCAGCCGCGGAACCTACGAGCAGTACTTC,CSSSRGTYEQYF
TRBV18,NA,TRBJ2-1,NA,TGTGCCAGCTCTCATACAGGGACCTCCTACAATGAGCAGTTCTTC,CASSHTGTSYNEQFF
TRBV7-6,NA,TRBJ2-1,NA,TGTGCCAGCAGCTTAGCCGAGGCTATAGCCTACAATGAGCAGTTCTTC,CASSLAEAIAYNEQFF
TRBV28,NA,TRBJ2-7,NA,TGTGCCAGCAGGAAGGGCGGGTCGGGAGTGGGGCCCTACGAGCAGTACTTC,CASRKGGSGVGPYEQYF